This T cell receptor beta chain was sequenced in a study of cytomegalovirus exposure and HLA in healthy donors. Study details: When fewer than 400 donors were genotyped, 80% to 90% of them were found to fall in the Caucasian-associated ancestry cluster.

Germline V lookup: CDR1 MNHEY, CDR2 SVGAGI. CDR3 length: 16 residues. The V end lost 0 bases, the J end lost 0 bases, and 12 bases lay between the germline ends. These donors counted as nominally healthy when sampled, but unrecorded immune exposures were likely. This clone was seen a few times. The antigen is unknown. Other nucleotide sequences from this sample produce the same CDR3. Study results and caveats: An analysis that came later showed most CMV-associated TCR beta chains appearing HLA-restricted.

With 60 Vbeta and 13 Jbeta primers, the PCR was carried out. Per the original methods: As a later analysis found, there were roughly 80 million unique TCR beta chains, of which about 10 million were shared. The assay was immunoSEQ multiplex PCR, and TCRdb's table has in-frame clones only and misses some. V and J calls and clone size follow that table, whereas D and trimming were derived from the DNA. The table records over 75,000 clones, around 10% of them present only once. Sequenced input: PBMCs. The source is a man aged 45-60 years in good health and CMV-seropositive. The chain recombines TRBV6-5 with TRBJ2-7; possibly TRBD2 for D (5 bases). The CDR3 DNA reads as TGTGCCAGCAGTTACTCTACAAGCGGAAGCTCCTACGAGCAGTACTTC. Protein sequence: CASSYSTSGSSYEQYF.